This T cell receptor beta chain was profiled in a study of T cell responses to AZD1222 COVID-19 vaccine. Germline CDR1 MNHEY, CDR2 SVGAGI. The ends were cut back, 6 bases at V and 2 bases at J, with 8 bases in the middle. This CDR3 comprises 14 residues. Study-wide results and limits: With dominance at 160-218 and 743-854, vaccine-associated CD4 TCRs spanned spike. Donors were largely white British and mainly female; clonal diversity was possibly underestimated.

Measured with immunoSEQ multiplex PCR; TCRdb has only the in-frame clones, and not every one. Of under 200,000 clones in the sample, over 80% were seen once. About this clone itself: Its antigen is unidentified.

This sample comprised peripheral blood, obtained on day 0 of AZD1222 vaccination. This TCR derives from an adult in good health. V and J are TRBV6-5 and TRBJ1-6, with unresolved D. The CDR3 sequence is CASRGPPYNSPLHF. In DNA form, the CDR3 reads TGTGCCAGCAGAGGACCGCCCTATAATTCACCCCTCCACTTT.